Shown below are 9 T cell receptor beta chains from a single sample sequenced in a study of T cell responses to AZD1222 COVID-19 vaccine. TCRdb keeps only in-frame clones here, not all; method: immunoSEQ multiplex PCR. Of about 120,000 clones in the sample, around 90% were seen once. Here the sequenced sample was peripheral blood, taken on day 0 of AZD1222 vaccination. Source of these receptors: an adult in good health.

The rearrangement joins TRBV19 to TRBJ2-1, with D uncertain. Trimming left V 3 bases short and J 7 bases short, with 4 bases between. Germline V CDR1 and CDR2: LNHDA, SQIVND (reference sequence). CDR3 length: 11 residues. The CDR3: CASSMENEQFF. The CDR3 DNA reads as TGTGCCAGTAGTATGGAGAATGAGCAGTTCTTC.

The chain uses TRBV20-1 and TRBJ2-2; D remains ambiguous. Germline-derived CDR1 and CDR2 are DFQATT and SNEGSKA (reference sequence). V lost 4 bases, J lost 10 bases, and 10 bases lay in between. This CDR3 has 11 amino acids. In DNA, the CDR3 is TGCAGTGCTATGACCCGCGAGGAGCTGTTTTTT. It is translated as CSAMTREELFF.

This chain uses TRBV19 with TRBJ2-7; 7 bases match TRBD1. After removal of 6 bases from V and 5 bases from J, the junction contained 7 bases not matched to a gene. CDR1 and CDR2 from the germline V gene are LNHDA and SQIVND (reference sequence). This CDR3 has 13 residues. CDR3 amino acids: CASSAVQGDEQYF. The CDR3 region has the DNA TGTGCCAGTAGCGCGGTGCAGGGGGACGAGCAGTACTTC.

The V gene is TRBV5-1, the J gene TRBJ2-5, with D perhaps TRBD2 (6 bases). V was pared by 4 bases and J by 5 bases, with 15 bases between. The CDR3 loop spans 14 amino acids. Germline V gene sequence: CDR1 SGHRS, CDR2 YFSETQ. Here the CDR3 DNA reads TGCGCCAGCAGCCTTTGGGGGGATGTGGAGACCCAGTACTTC. Translation: CASSLWGDVETQYF.

This chain connects TRBV3-1 (or the pseudogene TRBV3-2) to TRBJ2-7; perhaps TRBD2 as D (5 bases). V was clipped by 3 bases and J by 4 bases, with 16 bases between them. The CDR3 covers 15 residues. Germline lookup yields CDR1 LGHDT and CDR2 YNNKEL (reference sequence). As DNA, the CDR3 is TGTGCCAGCAGCCATCCGGGAATCATCGTATACGAGCAGTACTTC. Encoded protein: CASSHPGIIVYEQYF.

The chain employs TRBV7-9 and TRBJ1-2; D not certain. Trimming removed 1 base at V and 8 bases at J, with 17 bases between. CDR1 is SEHNR and CDR2 is FQNEAQ in the germline V gene (reference sequence). This CDR3 is 15 amino acids long. The CDR3 DNA is TGTGCCAGCAGCTTAGGACTAGGTCTGTCTATGGGCTACACCTTC. This translates into CASSLGLGLSMGYTF.

V is TRBV4-2 and J is TRBJ1-2; a possible D gene is TRBD1 (6 bases). The germline CDR1 and CDR2 sequences are LGHNA and YNFKEQ. With 0 bases removed from V and 7 bases from J, the gap between germline ends came to 6 bases. The CDR3 is 12 amino acids. In DNA form, the CDR3 reads TGTGCCAGCAGCCAAGACAGGGGTGGCTACACCTTC. It encodes CASSQDRGGYTF.

This sequence joins TRBV7-6 and TRBJ1-1; TRBD1 agrees at 9 bases. The J segment lost 4 bases and the V segment lost 5 bases, leaving 2 bases of the junction unmatched. The CDR3 length is 13 residues. CDR1 is SGHVS, CDR2 FNYEAQ, per germline. The CDR3 DNA follows: TGTGCCAGCAGCCAGACAGGGGGCACTGAAGCTTTCTTT. Protein: CASSQTGGTEAFF.

V gene TRBV28 combines with J gene TRBJ1-4; D ambiguous. Per germline, CDR1 MDHEN and CDR2 SYDVKM. The CDR3 covers 14 residues. The V end was cut by 4 bases, the J end by 6 bases, with 12 bases between. The CDR3 DNA follows: TGTGCCAGCAGTTATTATGGGTTTGATGAAAAACTGTTTTTT. Residues: CASSYYGFDEKLFF. Using reference TRBV28 and TRBJ1-4 for the parts outside the CDR3, the full variable domain is DVKVTQSSRYLVKRTGEKVFLECVQDMDHENMFWYRQDPGLGLRLIYFSYDVKMKEKGDIPEGYSVSREKKERFSLILESASTNQTSMYLCASSYYGFDEKLFFGSGTQLSVL.